Listed below are T cell receptor beta chains from one sample, sequenced in a study of human T cells and chemical hapten exposure. TCRdb used MiXCR to reprocess the RACE reads, holding one entry per CDR3 protein. The repertoire holds tens of thousands of distinct CDR3 sequences, with 8.5% to 10% as singletons. The sequencing used whole blood, collected in connection with sensitization to the hapten diphenylcyclopropenone (DPC). These receptors originate from a woman aged 25-40 years with alopecia areata. Some clones in this sample may be carry-over from other donors' samples. Both conserved end residues are part of each CDR3. The D gene is left open where the match is weak. A clone size is listed for some rows: how often the clone was seen (once, few, many), or a class if it is expanded.

j_call,d_call,v_call,clone_size,cdr3_aa,cdr3_nt
TRBJ1-2,TRBD1,TRBV20-1,-,CSVKGTGGWSYGYTF,TGCAGTGTGAAAGGGACAGGGGGCTGGAGCTATGGCTACACCTTC
TRBJ2-3,TRBD1,TRBV7-2,many,CASSRTGEITDTQYF,TGTGCCAGCAGCCGGACAGGGGAAATCACAGATACGCAGTATTTT
TRBJ2-7,-,TRBV5-1,many,CASSLAGAYYEQYF,TGCGCCAGCAGCTTGGCTGGGGCCTACTACGAGCAGTACTTC
TRBJ1-4,-,TRBV28,many,CASTPPGRREKLFF,TGTGCCAGCACCCCCCCCGGCAGGAGGGAAAAACTGTTTTTT
TRBJ1-1,TRBD1,TRBV29-1,few,CSVEGQGNTEAFF,TGCAGCGTAGAGGGACAGGGGAACACTGAAGCTTTCTTT
TRBJ2-5,TRBD1,TRBV18,few,CASSPRTGASSQETQYF,TGTGCCAGCTCACCGAGGACAGGCGCTTCGAGCCAAGAGACCCAGTACTTC
TRBJ2-3,-,TRBV18,many,CASSPPITTDTQYF,TGTGCCAGCTCACCACCGATCACCACAGATACGCAGTATTTT
TRBJ2-3,TRBD2,TRBV5-4,-,CASSWGLAGVNTQYF,TGTGCCAGCAGCTGGGGACTAGCGGGGGTAAATACGCAGTATTTT
TRBJ1-2,-,TRBV12-3/TRBV12-4,many,CASSLGDAGSGYTF,TGTGCCAGCAGTTTAGGAGACGCAGGGAGTGGCTACACCTTC
TRBJ2-5,-,TRBV7-2,few,CASSLGGSLGTQYF,TGTGCCAGCAGCTTAGGCGGCAGCTTGGGGACCCAGTACTTC
TRBJ2-4,TRBD2,TRBV9,-,CASSDGGKAKNIQYF,TGTGCCAGCAGCGACGGGGGGAAAGCCAAAAACATTCAGTACTTC
TRBJ2-1,-,TRBV2,many,CASSSGTPNEQFF,TGTGCCAGCAGTTCCGGGACTCCGAATGAGCAGTTCTTC
TRBJ2-3,-,TRBV24-1,few,CATSDDLGGSDTQYF,TGTGCCACCAGTGATGATCTCGGGGGATCAGATACGCAGTATTTT
TRBJ1-1,-,TRBV30,many,CAWTAFNTEAFF,TGTGCCTGGACGGCTTTTAACACTGAAGCTTTCTTT
TRBJ2-2,-,TRBV6-6,many,CASSYPGGRTGELFF,TGTGCCAGCAGTTATCCCGGGGGTCGCACCGGGGAGCTGTTTTTT
TRBJ2-7,-,TRBV4-3,many,CASSQDVTEATYEQYF,TGCGCCAGCAGCCAAGACGTTACGGAGGCGACCTACGAGCAGTACTTC
TRBJ1-1,-,TRBV4-1,-,CASSQIAGVNTEAFF,TGCGCCAGCAGCCAGATCGCAGGGGTGAATACTGAAGCTTTCTTT
TRBJ1-5,-,TRBV2,many,CASSEDRYSNQPQHF,TGTGCCAGCAGTGAGGACAGATATAGCAATCAGCCCCAGCATTTT
TRBJ2-7,TRBD2,TRBV12-5,few,CASGLGLPGLAGATSYEQYF,TGTGCTAGTGGTTTGGGCTTACCGGGACTAGCGGGGGCGACCTCCTACGAGCAGTACTTC
TRBJ2-2,-,TRBV4-2,few,CASSPKGGGVTGELFF,TGTGCCAGCAGCCCAAAGGGAGGGGGAGTTACCGGGGAGCTGTTTTTT
TRBJ2-7,TRBD2,TRBV7-2,-,CASSLGLAGGYEQYF,TGTGCCAGCAGCTTAGGGCTGGCGGGGGGTTACGAGCAGTACTTC
TRBJ1-1,TRBD1,TRBV7-9,few,CASRSTGGYTEAFF,TGTGCCAGCAGATCAACAGGGGGCTACACTGAAGCTTTCTTT
TRBJ2-5,TRBD1,TRBV5-1,-,CASSLGQGEETQYF,TGCGCCAGCAGCTTGGGACAGGGGGAAGAGACCCAGTACTTC